The 2 T cell receptor beta chains below come from one sample, sequenced in a study of shared clonotypes between healthy human individuals. Generated by immunoSEQ multiplex PCR, the TCRdb table keeps only in-frame clones and is missing some. The sample contains just over 2,000,000 clones, roughly 94% of which appear only once. The sequencing sample was made of naive CD4+ T cells sorted from blood. The subset: CD45RA+ positively selected. These receptor sequences come from a young man in good health.

The genes are TRBV19 and TRBJ2-4; 13 nucleotides match TRBD2. Germline CDR1 is LNHDA and CDR2 is SQIVND (reference sequence). This CDR3 region has 16 residues. V shed 1 base, J shed 8 bases, and the junction held 5 bases outside the gene matches. The CDR3 nucleotides read TGTGCCAGTAGTATAGGACTAGCGGGAGGTCTTGACATTCAGTACTTC. Translating it yields CASSIGLAGGLDIQYF.

The V call is TRBV4-1, the J call TRBJ2-2; D could derive from TRBD1 or TRBD2 (5 bases each). Per the germline V gene, CDR1 is MGHRA and CDR2 is YSYEKL. V was cut by 2 bases and J by 6 bases, with 13 bases left in between. The CDR3 runs to 15 residues. CDR3 DNA sequence: TGCGCCAGCAGCCAATACGGGACCACCGCCGGGGAGCTGTTTTTT. Translating it yields CASSQYGTTAGELFF.